A selection of T cell receptor beta chains follows, all from one sample in a study of post-analysis software for immune sequencing data. In TCRdb, the PCR reads were re-called with MiXCR into one record per CDR3 protein. Of approximately 660,000 distinct CDR3 sequences in the sample, roughly three fifths were seen once. The sample comprised blood. Receptor source: a girl aged 2-10 years with multiple sclerosis. The CDR3 runs from the conserved cysteine through the conserved F or W. The D gene is left open where the match is weak. Expanded clones are given a class, and other clones once, few, many or no size at all.

J gene	V gene	clone size	D gene	CDR3 protein	CDR3 DNA
TRBJ2-7	TRBV20-1	NA	NA	CSATLESYEQYF	TGCAGTGCCACACTAGAGTCCTACGAGCAGTACTTC
TRBJ2-3	TRBV6-5	NA	TRBD2	CASSWTSGRGDTQYF	TGTGCCAGCAGTTGGACTAGCGGGAGGGGAGATACGCAGTATTTT
TRBJ2-4	TRBV4-3	NA	NA	CASSQDVKNIQYF	TGCGCCAGCAGCCAAGATGTCAAAAACATTCAGTACTTC
TRBJ2-1	TRBV5-6	NA	NA	CASSLRGRNEQFF	TGTGCCAGCAGCTTGAGGGGCCGGAATGAGCAGTTCTTC
TRBJ2-1	TRBV4-1	NA	NA	CASSQDGGGPYNEQFF	TGCGCCAGCAGCCAAGATGGCGGGGGCCCCTACAATGAGCAGTTCTTC
TRBJ2-1	TRBV12-3/TRBV12-4	few	TRBD2	CASTFGGGALEQFF	TGTGCCAGCACCTTCGGGGGAGGGGCCTTGGAGCAGTTCTTC
TRBJ2-7	TRBV21-1	NA	NA	CASSKEGGEDTYEQYF	TGTGCCAGCAGCAAAGAAGGGGGGGAGGACACCTACGAGCAGTACTTC
TRBJ2-4	TRBV7-2	NA	NA	CASSARVAKNIQYF	TGTGCCAGCAGCGCTCGAGTAGCCAAAAACATTCAGTACTTC
TRBJ2-1	TRBV2	few	TRBD1	CASLDRGYYNEQFF	TGTGCCAGCCTGGACAGGGGCTACTACAATGAGCAGTTCTTC
TRBJ2-5	TRBV7-6	NA	TRBD1	CASSLDLTGSTQYF	TGTGCCAGCAGCTTAGACCTGACAGGGTCGACCCAGTACTTC
TRBJ2-7	TRBV19	NA	TRBD1	CARSQGTAYEQYF	TGTGCCAGGAGTCAAGGGACAGCCTACGAGCAGTACTTC
TRBJ2-1	TRBV20-1	NA	TRBD2	CSARMGLVDEQFF	TGCAGTGCTAGAATGGGACTAGTGGATGAGCAGTTCTTC
TRBJ2-3	TRBV5-1	NA	TRBD2	CASAVGGIGDTQYF	TGCGCCAGCGCGGTGGGAGGGATCGGAGATACGCAGTATTTT
TRBJ2-1	TRBV19	NA	NA	CASSIIGLDNEQFF	TGTGCCAGTAGTATTATAGGTTTGGACAATGAGCAGTTCTTC
TRBJ2-1	TRBV7-9	NA	TRBD2	CASSPGLAGGIYNEQFF	TGTGCCAGCAGCCCAGGACTAGCGGGAGGGATTTACAATGAGCAGTTCTTC
TRBJ2-1	TRBV20-1	NA	NA	CSAREALPSSYNEQFF	TGCAGTGCTAGAGAGGCCCTGCCGAGCTCCTACAATGAGCAGTTCTTC
TRBJ1-2	TRBV9	NA	TRBD1	CASSALGQGGGYTF	TGTGCCAGCAGCGCCCTGGGACAGGGAGGCGGCTACACCTTC
TRBJ2-7	TRBV20-1	NA	TRBD1	CSARDPLGQGIYEQYF	TGCAGTGCTAGGGACCCATTGGGACAGGGAATATACGAGCAGTACTTC
TRBJ1-5	TRBV5-1	NA	NA	CASSPGPESNQPQHF	TGCGCCAGCAGCCCAGGTCCAGAGAGCAATCAGCCCCAGCATTTT
TRBJ2-3	TRBV12-3/TRBV12-4	NA	TRBD1	CASSPTGQGGTQYF	TGTGCCAGCAGTCCAACGGGACAGGGGGGGACGCAGTATTTT
TRBJ2-7	TRBV27	NA	TRBD1	CASSRTGVLYEQYF	TGTGCCAGCAGTAGGACAGGAGTCTTGTACGAGCAGTACTTC
TRBJ1-2	TRBV12-3/TRBV12-4	few	NA	CASTKGPYYGYTF	TGTGCCAGTACAAAAGGGCCTTACTATGGCTACACCTTC
TRBJ2-1	TRBV12-3/TRBV12-4	NA	TRBD1	CASSFFASGRGTTISSYNEQFF	TGTGCCAGCAGTTTCTTCGCTTCCGGCAGGGGGACCACCATTAGCTCCTACAATGAGCAGTTCTTC
TRBJ2-3	TRBV6-5	once	TRBD2	CACSYSSAGVGTDTQYF	TGTGCCTGCAGTTACTCTTCCGCGGGGGTCGGCACAGATACGCAGTATTTT
TRBJ2-1	TRBV7-2	NA	NA	CASSLEGLTYNEQFF	TGTGCCAGCAGCTTAGAGGGACTCACCTACAATGAGCAGTTCTTC
TRBJ2-1	TRBV9	once	NA	CASSAQLEGEQFF	TGTGCCAGCAGCGCCCAACTTGAGGGTGAGCAGTTCTTC